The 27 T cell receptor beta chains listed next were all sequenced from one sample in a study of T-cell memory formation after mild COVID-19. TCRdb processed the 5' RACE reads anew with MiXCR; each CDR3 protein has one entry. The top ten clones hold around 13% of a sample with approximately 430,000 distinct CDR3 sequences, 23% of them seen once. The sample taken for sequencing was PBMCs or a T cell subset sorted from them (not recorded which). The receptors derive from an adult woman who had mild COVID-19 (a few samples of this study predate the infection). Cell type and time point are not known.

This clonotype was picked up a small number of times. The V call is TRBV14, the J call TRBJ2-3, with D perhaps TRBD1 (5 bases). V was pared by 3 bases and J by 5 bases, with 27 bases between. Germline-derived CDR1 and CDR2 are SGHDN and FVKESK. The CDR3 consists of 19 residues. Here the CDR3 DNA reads TGTGCCAGCAGCCAGTATCCTATGGCGAGTTTAGGGGCGAGAGATACGCAGTATTTT. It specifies CASSQYPMASLGARDTQYF.

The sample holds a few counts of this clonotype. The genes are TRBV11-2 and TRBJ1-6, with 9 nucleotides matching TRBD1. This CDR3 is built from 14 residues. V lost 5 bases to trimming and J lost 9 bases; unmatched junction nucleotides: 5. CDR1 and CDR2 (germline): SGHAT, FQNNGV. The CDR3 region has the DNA TGTGCCAGCAGCCTCGGACAGGGGAGTTCACCCCTCCACTTT. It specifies CASSLGQGSSPLHF.

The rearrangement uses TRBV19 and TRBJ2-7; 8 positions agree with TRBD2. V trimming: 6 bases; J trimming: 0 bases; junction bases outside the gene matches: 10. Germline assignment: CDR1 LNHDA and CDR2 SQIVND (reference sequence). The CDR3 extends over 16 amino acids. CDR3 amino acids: CASRFSSGGGSYEQYF. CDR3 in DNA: TGTGCCAGTAGATTCTCAAGCGGGGGAGGCTCCTACGAGCAGTACTTC.

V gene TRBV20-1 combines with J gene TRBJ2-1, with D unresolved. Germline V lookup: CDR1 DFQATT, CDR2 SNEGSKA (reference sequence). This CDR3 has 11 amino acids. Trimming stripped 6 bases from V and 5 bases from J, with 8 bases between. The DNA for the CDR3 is TGCAGTGCCCACATAGACAATGAGCAGTTCTTC. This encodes CSAHIDNEQFF.

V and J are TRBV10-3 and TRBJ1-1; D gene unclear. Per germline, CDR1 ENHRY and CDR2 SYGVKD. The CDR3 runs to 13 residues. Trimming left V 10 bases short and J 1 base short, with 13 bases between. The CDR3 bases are TGTGCCACCAGCCCTGTGGGGAACACTGAAGCTTTCTTT. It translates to CATSPVGNTEAFF.

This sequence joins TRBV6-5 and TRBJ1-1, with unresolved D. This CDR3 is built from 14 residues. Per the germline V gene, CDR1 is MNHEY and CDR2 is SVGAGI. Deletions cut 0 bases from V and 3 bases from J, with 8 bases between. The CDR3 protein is CASSYSAEYTEAFF. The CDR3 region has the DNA TGTGCCAGCAGTTACTCCGCAGAGTACACTGAAGCTTTCTTT.

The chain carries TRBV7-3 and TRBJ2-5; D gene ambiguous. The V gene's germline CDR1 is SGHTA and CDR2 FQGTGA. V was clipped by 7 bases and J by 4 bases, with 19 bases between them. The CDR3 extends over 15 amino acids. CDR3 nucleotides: TGTGCCAGCACCCCTGACGGGCTGCTACCAGAGACCCAGTACTTC. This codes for CASTPDGLLPETQYF.

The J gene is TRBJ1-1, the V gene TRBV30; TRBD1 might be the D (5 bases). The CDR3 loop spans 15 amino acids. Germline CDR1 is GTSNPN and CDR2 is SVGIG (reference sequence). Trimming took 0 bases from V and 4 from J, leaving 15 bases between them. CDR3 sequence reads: CAWSVRAGYRTEAFF. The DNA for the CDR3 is TGTGCCTGGAGTGTACGGGCAGGGTATCGCACTGAAGCTTTCTTT.

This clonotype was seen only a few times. CDR3 region: CASTWGGLNEQFF. For the CDR3, the DNA is TGTGCCAGCACCTGGGGGGGCCTCAATGAGCAGTTCTTC. The J gene is TRBJ2-1, the V gene TRBV12-3 or TRBV12-4; tentatively, D is TRBD2 (7 bases). The CDR3 sequence is 13 residues long. The V gene lost 7 bases and the J gene lost 6 bases, with 13 bases spanning the gap.

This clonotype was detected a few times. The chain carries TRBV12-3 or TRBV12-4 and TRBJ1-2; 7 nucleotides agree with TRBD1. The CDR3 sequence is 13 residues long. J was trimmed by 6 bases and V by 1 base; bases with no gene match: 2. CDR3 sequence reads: CASSLGGGDGYTF. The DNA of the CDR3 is TGTGCCAGCAGTTTAGGAGGGGGCGATGGCTACACCTTC.

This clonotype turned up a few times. The CDR3 loop reads CASSLSSAYEQYF. CDR3 nucleotides: TGTGCCAGCAGCCTATCGTCTGCCTACGAGCAGTACTTC. The chain is built from TRBV7-9 and TRBJ2-7; D gene uncertain. In germline, CDR1 is SEHNR, CDR2 FQNEAQ (reference sequence). The germline V and J ends were trimmed by 5 bases and 2 bases, with 10 bases remaining between them. The CDR3 loop spans 13 amino acids.

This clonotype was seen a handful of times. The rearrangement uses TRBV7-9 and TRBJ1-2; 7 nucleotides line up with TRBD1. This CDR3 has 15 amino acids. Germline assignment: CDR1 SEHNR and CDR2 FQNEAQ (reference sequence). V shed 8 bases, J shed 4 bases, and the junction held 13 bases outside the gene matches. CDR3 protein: CASGTGQQITYGYTF. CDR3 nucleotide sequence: TGTGCCAGCGGCACGGGACAGCAAATTACCTATGGCTACACCTTC.

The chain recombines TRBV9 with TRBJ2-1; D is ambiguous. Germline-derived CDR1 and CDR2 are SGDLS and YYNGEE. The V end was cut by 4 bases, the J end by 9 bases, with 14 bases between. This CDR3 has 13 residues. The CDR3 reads CASSPSTESEQFF. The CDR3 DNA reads TGTGCCAGCAGCCCCTCGACTGAGTCTGAGCAGTTCTTC.

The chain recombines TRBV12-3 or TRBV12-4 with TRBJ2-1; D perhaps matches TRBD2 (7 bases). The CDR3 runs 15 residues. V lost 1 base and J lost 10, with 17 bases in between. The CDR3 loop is CASSLGPLAGAEQFF. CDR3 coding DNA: TGTGCCAGCAGTTTAGGCCCCTTGGCGGGGGCGGAGCAGTTCTTC.

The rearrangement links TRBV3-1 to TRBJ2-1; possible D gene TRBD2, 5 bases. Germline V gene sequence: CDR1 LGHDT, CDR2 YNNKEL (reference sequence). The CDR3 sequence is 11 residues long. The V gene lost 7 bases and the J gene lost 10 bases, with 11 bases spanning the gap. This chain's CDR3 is CASTKSSEQFF. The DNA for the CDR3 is TGTGCCAGCACCAAATCTAGCGAGCAGTTCTTC.

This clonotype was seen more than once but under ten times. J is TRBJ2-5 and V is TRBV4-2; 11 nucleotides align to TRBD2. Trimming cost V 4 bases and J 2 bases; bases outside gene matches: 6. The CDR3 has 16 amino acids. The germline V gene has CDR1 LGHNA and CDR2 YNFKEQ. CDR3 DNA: TGTGCCAGCAGCCCCCCGGGACTAGCGGTACAAGAGACCCAGTACTTC. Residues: CASSPPGLAVQETQYF.

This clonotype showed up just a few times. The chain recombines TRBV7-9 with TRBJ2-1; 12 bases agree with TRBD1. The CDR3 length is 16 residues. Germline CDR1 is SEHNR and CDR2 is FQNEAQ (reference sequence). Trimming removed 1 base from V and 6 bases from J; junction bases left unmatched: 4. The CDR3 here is CASSLVMGQGANEQFF. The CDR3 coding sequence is TGTGCCAGCAGCTTAGTTATGGGACAGGGGGCCAATGAGCAGTTCTTC.

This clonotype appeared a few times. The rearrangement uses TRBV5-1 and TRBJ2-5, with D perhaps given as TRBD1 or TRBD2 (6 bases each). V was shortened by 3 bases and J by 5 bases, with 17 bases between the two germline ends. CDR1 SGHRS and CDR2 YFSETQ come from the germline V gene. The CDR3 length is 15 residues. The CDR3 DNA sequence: TGCGCCAGCAGCTGGGAGGACAGACCCCGGGAGACCCAGTACTTC. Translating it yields CASSWEDRPRETQYF. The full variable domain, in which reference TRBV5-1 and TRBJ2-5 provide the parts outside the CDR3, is KAGVTQTPRYLIKTRGQQVTLSCSPISGHRSVSWYQQTPGQGLQFLFEYFSETQRNKGNFPGRFSGRQFSNSRSEMNVSTLELGDSALYLCASSWEDRPRETQYFGPGTRLLVL.

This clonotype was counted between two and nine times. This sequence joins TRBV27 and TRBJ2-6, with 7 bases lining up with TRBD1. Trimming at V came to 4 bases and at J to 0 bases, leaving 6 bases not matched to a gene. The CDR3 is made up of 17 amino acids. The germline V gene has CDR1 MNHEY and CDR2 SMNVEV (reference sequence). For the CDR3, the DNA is TGTGCCAGCAGTTGGACAGGACACTACTCTGGGGCCAACGTCCTGACTTTC. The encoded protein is CASSWTGHYSGANVLTF.

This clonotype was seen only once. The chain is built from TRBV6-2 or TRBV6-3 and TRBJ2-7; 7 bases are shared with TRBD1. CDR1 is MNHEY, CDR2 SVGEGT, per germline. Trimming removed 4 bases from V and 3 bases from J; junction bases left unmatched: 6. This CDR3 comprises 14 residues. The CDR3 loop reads CASSSPNRGYEQYF. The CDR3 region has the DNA TGTGCCAGCAGTTCCCCGAACAGGGGCTACGAGCAGTACTTC.

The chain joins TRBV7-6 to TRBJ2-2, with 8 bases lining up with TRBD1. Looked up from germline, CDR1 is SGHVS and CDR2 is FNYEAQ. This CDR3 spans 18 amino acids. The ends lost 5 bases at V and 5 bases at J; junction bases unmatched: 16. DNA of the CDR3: TGTGCCAGCAGCACAAACCTGCTGGCAGGGGGCGAGACCGGGGAGCTGTTTTTT. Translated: CASSTNLLAGGETGELFF.

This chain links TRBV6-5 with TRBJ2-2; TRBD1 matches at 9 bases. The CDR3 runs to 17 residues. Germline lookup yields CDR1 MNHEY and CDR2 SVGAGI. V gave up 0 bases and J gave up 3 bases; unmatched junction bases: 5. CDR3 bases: TGTGCCAGCAGTTACTCCAGGGACAGGGTATACACCGGGGAGCTGTTTTTT. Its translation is CASSYSRDRVYTGELFF.

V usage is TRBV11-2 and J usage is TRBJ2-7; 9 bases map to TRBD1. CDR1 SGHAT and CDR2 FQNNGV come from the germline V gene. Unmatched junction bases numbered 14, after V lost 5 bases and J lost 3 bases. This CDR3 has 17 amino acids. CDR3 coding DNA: TGTGCCAGCAGCCTAGGACAGGGGATAGGTTCGGACTACGAGCAGTACTTC. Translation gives CASSLGQGIGSDYEQYF. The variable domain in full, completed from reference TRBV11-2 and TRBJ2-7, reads EAGVAQSPRYKIIEKRQSVAFWCNPISGHATLYWYQQILGQGPKLLIQFQNNGVVDDSQLPKDRFSAERLKGVDSTLKIQPAKLEDSAVYLCASSLGQGIGSDYEQYFGPGTRLTVT.

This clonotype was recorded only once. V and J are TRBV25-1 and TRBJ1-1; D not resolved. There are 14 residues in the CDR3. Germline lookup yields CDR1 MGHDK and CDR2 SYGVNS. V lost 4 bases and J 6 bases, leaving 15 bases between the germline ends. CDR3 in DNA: TGTGCCAGCAGTGGATTTGGAGGGAGACCTGAAGCTTTCTTT. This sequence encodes CASSGFGGRPEAFF.

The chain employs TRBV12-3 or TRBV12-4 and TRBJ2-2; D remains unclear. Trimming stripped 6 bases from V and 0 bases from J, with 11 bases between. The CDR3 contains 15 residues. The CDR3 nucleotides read TGTGCCAGCAGGACCGGGTTCCCGAACACCGGGGAGCTGTTTTTT. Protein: CASRTGFPNTGELFF.

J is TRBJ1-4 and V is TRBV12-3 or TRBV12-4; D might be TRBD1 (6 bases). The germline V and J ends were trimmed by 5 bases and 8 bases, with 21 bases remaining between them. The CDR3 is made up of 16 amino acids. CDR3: CASSKPLGGAGEKLFF. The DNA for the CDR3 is TGTGCCAGCAGTAAGCCGCTGGGGGGGGCAGGCGAAAAACTGTTTTTT.

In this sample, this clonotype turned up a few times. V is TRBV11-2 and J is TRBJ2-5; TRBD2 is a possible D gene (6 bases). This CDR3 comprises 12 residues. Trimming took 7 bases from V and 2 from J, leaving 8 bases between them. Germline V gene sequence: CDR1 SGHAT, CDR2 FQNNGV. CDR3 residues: CASMGGQETQYF. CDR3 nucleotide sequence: TGTGCCAGCATGGGGGGACAAGAGACCCAGTACTTC.